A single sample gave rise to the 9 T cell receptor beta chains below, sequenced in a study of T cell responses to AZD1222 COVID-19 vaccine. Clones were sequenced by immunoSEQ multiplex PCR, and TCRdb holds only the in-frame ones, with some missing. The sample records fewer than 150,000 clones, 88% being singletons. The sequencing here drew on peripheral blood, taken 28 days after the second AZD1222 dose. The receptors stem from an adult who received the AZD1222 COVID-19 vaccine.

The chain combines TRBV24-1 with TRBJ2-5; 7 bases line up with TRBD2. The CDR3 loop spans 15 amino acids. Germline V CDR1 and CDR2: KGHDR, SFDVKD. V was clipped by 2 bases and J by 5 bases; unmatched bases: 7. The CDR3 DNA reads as TGTGCCACCAGTGATTCGGGATCCGGGGGGGAGACCCAGTACTTC. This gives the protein CATSDSGSGGETQYF.

The CDR3 sequence: CASSVEGGNTIYF. Here the CDR3 DNA reads TGTGCCAGCAGCGTCGAAGGGGGAAACACCATATATTTT. The chain links TRBV9 to TRBJ1-3; D remains ambiguous. V was clipped by 2 bases and J by 4 bases, with 7 bases between them. The CDR3 runs 13 residues. Per germline, CDR1 SGDLS and CDR2 YYNGEE. The whole variable domain, remainder taken from reference TRBV9 and TRBJ1-3, is DSGVTQTPKHLITATGQRVTLRCSPRSGDLSVYWYQQSLDQGLQFLIQYYNGEERAKGNILERFSAQQFPDLHSELNLSSLELGDSALYFCASSVEGGNTIYFGEGSWLTVV.

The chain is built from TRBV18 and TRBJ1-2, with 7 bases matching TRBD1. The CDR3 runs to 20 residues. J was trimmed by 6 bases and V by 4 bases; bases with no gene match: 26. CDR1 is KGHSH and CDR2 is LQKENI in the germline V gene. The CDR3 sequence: CASSLIQRVSSEYRGDGYTF. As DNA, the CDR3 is TGTGCCAGCTCACTCATACAAAGGGTTTCAAGCGAATACAGGGGAGATGGCTACACCTTC.

CDR3 residues: CASSPSGPTEAFF. The CDR3 region has the DNA TGTGCCAGCAGCCCCTCCGGGCCCACTGAAGCTTTCTTT. The chain couples TRBV5-4 to TRBJ1-1; D is unresolved. Trimming cost V 4 bases and J 4 bases, with 11 bases left between them. Germline lookup yields CDR1 SGHNT and CDR2 YYREEE (reference sequence). CDR3 length: 13 amino acids.

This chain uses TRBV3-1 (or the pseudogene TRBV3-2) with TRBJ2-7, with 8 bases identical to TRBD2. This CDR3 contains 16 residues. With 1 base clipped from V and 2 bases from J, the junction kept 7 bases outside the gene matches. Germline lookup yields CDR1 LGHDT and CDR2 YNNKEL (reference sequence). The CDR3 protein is CASSQVWSGGPYEQYF. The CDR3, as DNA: TGTGCCAGCAGCCAAGTATGGAGCGGGGGCCCCTACGAGCAGTACTTC.

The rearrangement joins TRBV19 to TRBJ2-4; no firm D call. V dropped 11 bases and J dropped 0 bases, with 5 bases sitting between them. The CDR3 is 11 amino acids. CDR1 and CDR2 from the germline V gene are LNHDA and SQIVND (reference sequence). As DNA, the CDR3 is TGTGCCTCGGAAGCCAAAAACATTCAGTACTTC. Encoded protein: CASEAKNIQYF.

The CDR3 bases are TGTGCCAGCAGTTGGGACAGGCGCACAGATACGCAGTATTTT. It is translated as CASSWDRRTDTQYF. The rearrangement uses TRBV6-5 and TRBJ2-3, with 8 bases lining up with TRBD1. The CDR3 runs 14 residues. Germline values: CDR1 MNHEY, CDR2 SVGAGI. V lost 4 bases and J lost 1; bases outside the gene matches: 1.

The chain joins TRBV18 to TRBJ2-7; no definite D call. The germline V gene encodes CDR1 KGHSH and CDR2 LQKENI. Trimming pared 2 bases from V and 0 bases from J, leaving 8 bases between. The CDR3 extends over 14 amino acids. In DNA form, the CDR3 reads TGTGCCAGCTCACCAGCAAGGAGCTCCTACGAGCAGTACTTC. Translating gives CASSPARSSYEQYF.

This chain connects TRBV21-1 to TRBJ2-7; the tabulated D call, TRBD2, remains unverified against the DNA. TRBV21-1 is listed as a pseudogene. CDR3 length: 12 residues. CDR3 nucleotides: TGTGCCAGCAGCACACCTAGCAACGAGCAGTACTTC. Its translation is CASSTPSNEQYF.